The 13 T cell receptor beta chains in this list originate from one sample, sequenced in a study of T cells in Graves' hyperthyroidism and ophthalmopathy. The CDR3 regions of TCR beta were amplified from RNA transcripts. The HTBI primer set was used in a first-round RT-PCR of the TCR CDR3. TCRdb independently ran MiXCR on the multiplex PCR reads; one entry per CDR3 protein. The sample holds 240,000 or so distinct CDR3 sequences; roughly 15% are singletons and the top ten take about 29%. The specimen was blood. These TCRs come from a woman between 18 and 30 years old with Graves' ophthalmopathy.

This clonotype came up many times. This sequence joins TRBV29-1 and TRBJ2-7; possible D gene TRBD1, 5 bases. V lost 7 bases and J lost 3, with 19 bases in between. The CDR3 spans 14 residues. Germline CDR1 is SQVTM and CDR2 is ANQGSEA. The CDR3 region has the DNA TGCAGCGACCCCTTGGGGCCGCTGGGCTACGAGCAGTACTTC. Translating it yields CSDPLGPLGYEQYF.

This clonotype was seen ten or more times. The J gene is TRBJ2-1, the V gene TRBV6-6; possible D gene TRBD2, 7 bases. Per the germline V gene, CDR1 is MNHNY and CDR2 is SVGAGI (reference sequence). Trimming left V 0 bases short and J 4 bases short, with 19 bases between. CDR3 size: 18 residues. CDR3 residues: CASSYSPSGGALYNEQFF. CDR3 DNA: TGTGCCAGCAGTTACTCACCATCTGGGGGGGCCCTGTACAATGAGCAGTTCTTC.

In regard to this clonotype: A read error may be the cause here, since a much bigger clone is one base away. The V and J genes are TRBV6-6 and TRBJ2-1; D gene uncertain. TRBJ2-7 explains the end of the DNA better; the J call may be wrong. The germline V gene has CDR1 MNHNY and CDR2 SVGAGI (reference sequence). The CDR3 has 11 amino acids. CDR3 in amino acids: CASTLLNEQYF. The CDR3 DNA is TGTGCCAGCACGTTACTTAATGAGCAGTACTTC.

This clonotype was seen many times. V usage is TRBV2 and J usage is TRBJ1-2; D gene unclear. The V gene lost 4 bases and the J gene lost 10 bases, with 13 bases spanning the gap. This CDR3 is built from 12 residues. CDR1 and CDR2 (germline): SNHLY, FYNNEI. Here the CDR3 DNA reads TGTGCCAGCAGTGTGGGTCCAAGGGACTACACCTTC. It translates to CASSVGPRDYTF.

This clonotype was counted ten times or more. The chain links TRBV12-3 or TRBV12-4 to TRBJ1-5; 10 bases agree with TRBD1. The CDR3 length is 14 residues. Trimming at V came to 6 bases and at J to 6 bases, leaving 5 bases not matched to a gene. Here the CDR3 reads CASSHDRGPQPQHF. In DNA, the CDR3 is TGTGCCAGCAGCCACGACAGGGGGCCTCAGCCCCAGCATTTT.

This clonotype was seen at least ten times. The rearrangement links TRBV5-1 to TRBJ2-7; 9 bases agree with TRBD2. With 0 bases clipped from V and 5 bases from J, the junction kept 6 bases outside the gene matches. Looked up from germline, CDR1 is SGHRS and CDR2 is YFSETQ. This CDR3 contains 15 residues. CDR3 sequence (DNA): TGCGCCAGCAGCTTGGTGGTAGCGGGAGATCACGAGCAGTACTTC. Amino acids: CASSLVVAGDHEQYF.

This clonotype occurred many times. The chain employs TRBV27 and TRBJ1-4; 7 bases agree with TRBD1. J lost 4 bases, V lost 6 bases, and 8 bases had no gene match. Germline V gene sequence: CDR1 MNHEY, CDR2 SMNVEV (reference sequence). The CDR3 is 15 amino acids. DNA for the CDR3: TGTGCCAGCAGCCGGGACAGTTCTCGTAATGAAAAACTGTTTTTT. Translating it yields CASSRDSSRNEKLFF.

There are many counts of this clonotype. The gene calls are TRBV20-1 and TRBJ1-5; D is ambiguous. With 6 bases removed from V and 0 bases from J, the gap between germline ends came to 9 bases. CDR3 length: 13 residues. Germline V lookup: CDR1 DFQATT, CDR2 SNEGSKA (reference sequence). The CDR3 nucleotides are TGCAGTGCCCAATCAACTAGCAATCAGCCCCAGCATTTT. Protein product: CSAQSTSNQPQHF.

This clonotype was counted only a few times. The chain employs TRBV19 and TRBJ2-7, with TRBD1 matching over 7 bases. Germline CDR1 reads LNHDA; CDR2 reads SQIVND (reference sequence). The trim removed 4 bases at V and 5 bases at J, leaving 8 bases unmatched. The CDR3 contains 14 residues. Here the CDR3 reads CASSSRQGAHEQYF. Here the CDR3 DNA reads TGTGCCAGTAGTAGCCGACAGGGAGCCCACGAGCAGTACTTC.

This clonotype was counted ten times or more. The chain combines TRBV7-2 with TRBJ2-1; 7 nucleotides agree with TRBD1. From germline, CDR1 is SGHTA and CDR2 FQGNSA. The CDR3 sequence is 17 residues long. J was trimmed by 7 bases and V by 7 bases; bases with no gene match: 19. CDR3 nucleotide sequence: TGTGCCAGCACCTGGAAGACCCGGCCAGGGGGACAAAATGAGCAGTTCTTC. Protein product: CASTWKTRPGGQNEQFF.

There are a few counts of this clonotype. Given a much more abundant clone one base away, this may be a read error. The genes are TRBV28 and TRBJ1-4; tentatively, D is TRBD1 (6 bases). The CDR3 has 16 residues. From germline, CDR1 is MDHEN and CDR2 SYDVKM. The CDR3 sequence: CASSPSGGRGNEKLLF. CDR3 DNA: TGTGCCAGCAGTCCCAGCGGGGGGCGAGGTAATGAAAAACTGCTTTTT. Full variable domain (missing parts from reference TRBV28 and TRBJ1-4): DVKVTQSSRYLVKRTGEKVFLECVQDMDHENMFWYRQDPGLGLRLIYFSYDVKMKEKGDIPEGYSVSREKKERFSLILESASTNQTSMYLCASSPSGGRGNEKLLFGSGTQLSVL.

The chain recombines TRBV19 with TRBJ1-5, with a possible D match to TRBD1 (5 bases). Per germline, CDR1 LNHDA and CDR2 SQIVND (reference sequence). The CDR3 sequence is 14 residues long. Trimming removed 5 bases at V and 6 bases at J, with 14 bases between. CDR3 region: CASSSRVLVQPQHF. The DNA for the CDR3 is TGTGCCAGTAGTTCCAGGGTTTTAGTTCAGCCCCAGCATTTT.

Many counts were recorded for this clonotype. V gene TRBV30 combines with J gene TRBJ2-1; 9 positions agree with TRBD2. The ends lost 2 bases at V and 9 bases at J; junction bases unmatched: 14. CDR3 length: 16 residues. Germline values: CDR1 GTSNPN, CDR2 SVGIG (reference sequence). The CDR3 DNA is TGTGCCTGGAGTATAAGTAGGCCGGGGCGGGAGGGTGAGCAGTTCTTC. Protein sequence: CAWSISRPGREGEQFF.